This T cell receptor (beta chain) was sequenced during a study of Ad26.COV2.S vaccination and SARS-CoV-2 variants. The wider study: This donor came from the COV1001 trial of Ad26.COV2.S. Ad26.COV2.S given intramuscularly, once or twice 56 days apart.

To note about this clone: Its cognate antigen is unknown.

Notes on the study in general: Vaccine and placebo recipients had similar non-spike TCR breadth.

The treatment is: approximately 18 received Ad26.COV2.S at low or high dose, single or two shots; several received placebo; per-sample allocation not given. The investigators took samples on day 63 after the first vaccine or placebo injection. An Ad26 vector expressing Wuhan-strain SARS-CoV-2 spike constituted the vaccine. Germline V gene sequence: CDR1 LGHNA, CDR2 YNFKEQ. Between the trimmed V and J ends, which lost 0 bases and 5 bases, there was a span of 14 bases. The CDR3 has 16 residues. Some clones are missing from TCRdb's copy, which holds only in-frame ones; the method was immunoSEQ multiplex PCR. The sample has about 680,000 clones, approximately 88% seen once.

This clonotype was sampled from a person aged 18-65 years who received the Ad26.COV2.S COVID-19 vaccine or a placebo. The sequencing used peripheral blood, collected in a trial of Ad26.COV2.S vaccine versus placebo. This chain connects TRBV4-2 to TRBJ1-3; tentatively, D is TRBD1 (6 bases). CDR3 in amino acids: CASSQDRGGLRNTIYF. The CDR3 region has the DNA TGTGCCAGCAGCCAAGATCGGGGGGGCCTAAGAAACACCATATATTTT.